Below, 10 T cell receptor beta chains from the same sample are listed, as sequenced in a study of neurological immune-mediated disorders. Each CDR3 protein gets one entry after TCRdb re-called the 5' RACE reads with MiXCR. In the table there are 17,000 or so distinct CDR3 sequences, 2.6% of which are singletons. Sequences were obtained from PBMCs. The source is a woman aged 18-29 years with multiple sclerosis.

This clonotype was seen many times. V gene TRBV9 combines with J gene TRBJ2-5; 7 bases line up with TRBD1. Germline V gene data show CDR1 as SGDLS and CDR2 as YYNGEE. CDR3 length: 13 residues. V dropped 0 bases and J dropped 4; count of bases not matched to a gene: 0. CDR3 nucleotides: TGTGCCAGCAGCGTAGAGGGGGCAGAGACCCAGTACTTC. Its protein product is CASSVEGAETQYF.

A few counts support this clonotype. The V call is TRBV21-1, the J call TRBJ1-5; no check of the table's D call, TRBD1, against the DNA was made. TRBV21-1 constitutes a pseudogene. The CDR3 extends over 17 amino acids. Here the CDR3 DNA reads TGTGCCAGCAGCAAAGGGCGAGGTTGGGGGAACAATCAGCCCCAGCATTTT. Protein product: CASSKGRGWGNNQPQHF.

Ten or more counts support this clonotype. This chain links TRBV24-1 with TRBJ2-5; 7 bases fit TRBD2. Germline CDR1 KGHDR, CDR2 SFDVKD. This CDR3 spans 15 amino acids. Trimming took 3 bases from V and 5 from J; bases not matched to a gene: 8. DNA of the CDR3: TGTGCCACCAGTGATCCCCGTGGGGAGGGGGAGACCCAGTACTTC. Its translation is CATSDPRGEGETQYF.

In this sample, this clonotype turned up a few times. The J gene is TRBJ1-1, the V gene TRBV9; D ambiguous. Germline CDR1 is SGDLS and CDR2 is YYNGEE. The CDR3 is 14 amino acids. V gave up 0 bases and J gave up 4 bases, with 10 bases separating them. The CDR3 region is CASSVARSSTEAFF. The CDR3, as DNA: TGTGCCAGCAGCGTAGCCAGATCAAGCACTGAAGCTTTCTTT.

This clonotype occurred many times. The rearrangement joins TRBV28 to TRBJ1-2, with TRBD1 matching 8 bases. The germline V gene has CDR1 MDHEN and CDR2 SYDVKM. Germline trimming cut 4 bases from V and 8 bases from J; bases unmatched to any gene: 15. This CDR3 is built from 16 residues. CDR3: CASSSQGARQYSGYTF. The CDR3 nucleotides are TGTGCCAGCAGTTCTCAGGGGGCGCGCCAATATAGCGGCTACACCTTC.

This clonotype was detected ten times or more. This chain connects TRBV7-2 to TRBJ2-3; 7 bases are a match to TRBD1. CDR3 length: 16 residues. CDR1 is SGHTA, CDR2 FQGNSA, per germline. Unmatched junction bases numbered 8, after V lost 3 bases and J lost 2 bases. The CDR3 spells CASSLRRQGDTDTQYF. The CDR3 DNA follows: TGTGCCAGCAGCTTGAGACGACAGGGAGACACAGATACGCAGTATTTT.

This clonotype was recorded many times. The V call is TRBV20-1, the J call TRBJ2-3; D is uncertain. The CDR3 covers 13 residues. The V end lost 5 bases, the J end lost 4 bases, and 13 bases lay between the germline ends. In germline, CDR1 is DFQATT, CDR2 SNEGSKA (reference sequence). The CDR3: CSAALGIADTQYF. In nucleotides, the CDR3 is TGCAGTGCTGCCCTCGGTATCGCAGATACGCAGTATTTT.

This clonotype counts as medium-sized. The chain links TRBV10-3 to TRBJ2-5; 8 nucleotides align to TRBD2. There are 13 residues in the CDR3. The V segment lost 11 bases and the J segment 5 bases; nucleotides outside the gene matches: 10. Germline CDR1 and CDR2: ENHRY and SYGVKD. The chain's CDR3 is CAAAAGGKETQYF. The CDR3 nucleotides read TGTGCCGCTGCGGCGGGGGGCAAGGAGACCCAGTACTTC.

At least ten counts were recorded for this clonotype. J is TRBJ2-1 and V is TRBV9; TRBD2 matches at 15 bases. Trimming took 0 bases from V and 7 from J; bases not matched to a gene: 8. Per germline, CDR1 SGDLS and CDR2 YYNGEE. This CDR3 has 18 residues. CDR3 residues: CASSVGGLAGGPRNEQFF. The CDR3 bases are TGTGCCAGCAGCGTAGGAGGACTAGCGGGAGGGCCCCGGAATGAGCAGTTCTTC.

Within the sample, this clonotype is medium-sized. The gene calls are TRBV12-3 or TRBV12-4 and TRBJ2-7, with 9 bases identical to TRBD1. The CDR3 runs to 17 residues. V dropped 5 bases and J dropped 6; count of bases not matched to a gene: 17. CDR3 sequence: CASSPRGQGAAKPEQYF. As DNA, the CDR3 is TGTGCCAGCAGTCCAAGGGGACAGGGCGCCGCGAAGCCCGAGCAGTACTTC.